The rows below give T cell receptor beta chains drawn from one sample of a study of blood T cell repertoires in COVID-19. This table comes from immunoSEQ multiplex PCR, and its TCRdb copy is limited to in-frame clones, with some not included. The sample lists some 460,000 clones; roughly 85% were seen once. The sequencing sample was made of PBMCs or T cells enriched from blood (not recorded which). These receptors were collected from a woman aged 18-29 years with acute COVID-19. CDR3s include the opening cysteine and the closing phenylalanine or tryptophan. D genes are given only for firm matches. Size is omitted from some rows. Given values are once, few, many or a class for expanded clones.

CDR3aa: CAWTDSSYNSPLHF
CDR3nt: TGTGCCTGGACAGACAGCTCCTATAATTCACCCCTCCACTTT
d_gene: .
j_gene: TRBJ1-6
v_gene: TRBV30
abundance: once

CDR3aa: CASRAAVGEQFF
CDR3nt: TGTGCCAGCAGAGCAGCGGTTGGGGAGCAGTTCTTC
d_gene: .
j_gene: TRBJ2-1
v_gene: TRBV7-3
abundance: .

CDR3aa: CASSSQREGHSEQYF
CDR3nt: TGTGCCAGCAGCTCCCAGCGGGAGGGCCACAGCGAGCAGTACTTC
d_gene: TRBD2
j_gene: TRBJ2-7
v_gene: TRBV11-2
abundance: once

CDR3aa: CASSRETGGSYGNTIYF
CDR3nt: TGTGCCAGCTCACGGGAAACAGGGGGATCTTATGGAAACACCATATATTTT
d_gene: TRBD1
j_gene: TRBJ1-3
v_gene: TRBV18
abundance: .

CDR3aa: CATKAGADYNEQFF
CDR3nt: TGTGCCACCAAAGCAGGGGCTGACTACAATGAGCAGTTCTTC
d_gene: .
j_gene: TRBJ2-1
v_gene: TRBV24-1
abundance: .

CDR3aa: CASSVAGNQPQHF
CDR3nt: TGTGCCAGCAGCGTAGCAGGGAATCAGCCCCAGCATTTT
d_gene: .
j_gene: TRBJ1-5
v_gene: TRBV9
abundance: .

CDR3aa: CASSEYVRGETQYF
CDR3nt: TGTGCCAGCAGTGAATATGTCAGGGGAGAGACCCAGTACTTC
d_gene: .
j_gene: TRBJ2-5
v_gene: TRBV2
abundance: .

CDR3aa: CASSLASGVFTDTQYF
CDR3nt: TGTGCCAGCAGCCTTGCGTCAGGGGTGTTCACAGATACGCAGTATTTT
d_gene: .
j_gene: TRBJ2-3
v_gene: TRBV7-6
abundance: .

CDR3aa: CASSPWTGTNTEAFF
CDR3nt: TGTGCCAGCAGCCCTTGGACAGGGACGAACACTGAAGCTTTCTTT
d_gene: TRBD1
j_gene: TRBJ1-1
v_gene: TRBV3-1/TRBV3-2
abundance: .

CDR3aa: CATDQNQAGGNTIYF
CDR3nt: TGTGCCACGGACCAAAACCAAGCGGGGGGAAACACCATATATTTT
d_gene: .
j_gene: TRBJ1-3
v_gene: TRBV10-3
abundance: few

CDR3aa: CASNRLSGGANVLTF
CDR3nt: TGTGCCAGCAATCGACTGTCTGGTGGGGCCAACGTCCTGACTTTC
d_gene: .
j_gene: TRBJ2-6
v_gene: TRBV6-5
abundance: few

CDR3aa: CASSLQGETQYF
CDR3nt: TGCGCCAGCAGCTTGCAGGGGGAGACCCAGTACTTC
d_gene: .
j_gene: TRBJ2-5
v_gene: TRBV5-1
abundance: .

CDR3aa: CASSASGGAYEQFF
CDR3nt: TGTGCCAGCAGCGCTAGCGGGGGGGCCTATGAGCAGTTCTTC
d_gene: TRBD2
j_gene: TRBJ2-1
v_gene: TRBV11-3
abundance: .

CDR3aa: CSARERDGYTF
CDR3nt: TGCAGTGCTAGAGAGAGGGATGGCTACACCTTC
d_gene: .
j_gene: TRBJ1-2
v_gene: TRBV20-1
abundance: .

CDR3aa: CASRFPETGGGYTF
CDR3nt: TGTGCCAGCAGGTTCCCCGAGACAGGAGGCGGCTACACCTTC
d_gene: .
j_gene: TRBJ1-2
v_gene: TRBV7-9
abundance: .

CDR3aa: CASSLARSLKPQHF
CDR3nt: TGTGCCAGCAGCTTGGCCAGGTCGCTTAAGCCCCAGCATTTT
d_gene: .
j_gene: TRBJ1-5
v_gene: TRBV5-8
abundance: .

CDR3aa: CASSVGQGDTQYF
CDR3nt: TGTGCCAGCAGCGTAGGTCAGGGAGATACGCAGTATTTT
d_gene: .
j_gene: TRBJ2-3
v_gene: TRBV9
abundance: .

CDR3aa: CASSQDGGQGAVGELFF
CDR3nt: TGTGCCAGCAGCCAAGATGGGGGACAGGGGGCCGTCGGGGAGCTGTTTTTT
d_gene: TRBD1
j_gene: TRBJ2-2
v_gene: TRBV4-2
abundance: .

CDR3aa: CATTQGAREQYF
CDR3nt: TGTGCCACGACACAGGGGGCGCGAGAGCAGTACTTC
d_gene: TRBD1
j_gene: TRBJ2-7
v_gene: TRBV24-1
abundance: .

CDR3aa: CASSPRTGTISYEQYF
CDR3nt: TGTGCCAGCAGCCCGAGGACAGGCACGATTTCCTACGAGCAGTACTTC
d_gene: TRBD1
j_gene: TRBJ2-7
v_gene: TRBV7-2
abundance: .

CDR3aa: CASSQGLRVEQFF
CDR3nt: TGTGCCAGCAGTCAAGGTTTGAGGGTTGAGCAGTTCTTC
d_gene: .
j_gene: TRBJ2-1
v_gene: TRBV12-3/TRBV12-4
abundance: .

CDR3aa: CASSTSTSGNTIYF
CDR3nt: TGCGCCAGCAGCACTTCAACCTCTGGAAACACCATATATTTT
d_gene: .
j_gene: TRBJ1-3
v_gene: TRBV5-1
abundance: few